The sequence of this T cell receptor beta chain was determined in a study of T-cell memory formation after mild COVID-19. Study in general: In these data, TCR clusters were largely donor specific.

Constant-segment primers and 5'RACE yielded cDNA libraries for TCR alpha and TCR beta, each carrying sample barcodes and UMIs. Each CDR3 protein gets one entry after TCRdb re-called the 5' RACE reads with MiXCR. Of approximately 570,000 distinct CDR3 sequences in the sample, more than 15% were seen once. The CDR3 runs 15 residues. Germline assignment: CDR1 SEHNR and CDR2 FQNEAQ (reference sequence). After removal of 5 bases from V and 4 bases from J, the junction contained 7 bases not matched to a gene. Sequencing input: PBMCs or a T cell subset sorted from them (not recorded which). The rearrangement uses TRBV7-9 and TRBJ1-4, with 7 bases that match TRBD1. The sequence was obtained from an adult woman who had mild COVID-19 (a few samples of this study predate the infection). Cell type and time point are not known. The CDR3 loop reads CASSQVNRGNEKLFF. The CDR3 nucleotides are TGTGCCAGCAGCCAAGTAAACAGGGGTAATGAAAAACTGTTTTTT.